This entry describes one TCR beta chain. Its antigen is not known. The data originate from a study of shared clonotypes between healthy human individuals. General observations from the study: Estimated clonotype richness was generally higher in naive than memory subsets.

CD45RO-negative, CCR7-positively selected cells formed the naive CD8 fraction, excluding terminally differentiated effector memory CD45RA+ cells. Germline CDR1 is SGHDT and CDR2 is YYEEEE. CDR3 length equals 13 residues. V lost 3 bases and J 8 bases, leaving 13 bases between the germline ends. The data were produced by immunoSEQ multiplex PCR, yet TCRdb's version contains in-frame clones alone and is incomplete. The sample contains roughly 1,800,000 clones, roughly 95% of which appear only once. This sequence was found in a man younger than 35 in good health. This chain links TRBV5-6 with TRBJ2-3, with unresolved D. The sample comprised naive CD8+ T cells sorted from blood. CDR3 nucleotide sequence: TGTGCCAGCAGCTCCTCACACGGCCCTACGCAGTATTTT. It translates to CASSSSHGPTQYF.